This T cell receptor (beta chain) derives from a study of blood T cell repertoires in COVID-19. Deletions cut 3 bases from V and 0 bases from J, with 15 bases between. CDR1 and CDR2 from the germline V gene are SGHNT and YYREEE (reference sequence). The CDR3 loop spans 16 amino acids. Generated by immunoSEQ multiplex PCR, the TCRdb table keeps only in-frame clones and is missing some. The table records under 80,000 clones, around 85% of them present only once. This receptor was obtained from a man aged 65-85 years with acute or convalescent COVID-19. Specimen: peripheral blood. The chain recombines TRBV5-4 with TRBJ1-1; perhaps TRBD1 as D (5 bases). Here the CDR3 reads CASSWGVDRLNTEAFF. The CDR3 coding sequence is TGTGCCAGCAGCTGGGGGGTTGACAGATTGAACACTGAAGCTTTCTTT.